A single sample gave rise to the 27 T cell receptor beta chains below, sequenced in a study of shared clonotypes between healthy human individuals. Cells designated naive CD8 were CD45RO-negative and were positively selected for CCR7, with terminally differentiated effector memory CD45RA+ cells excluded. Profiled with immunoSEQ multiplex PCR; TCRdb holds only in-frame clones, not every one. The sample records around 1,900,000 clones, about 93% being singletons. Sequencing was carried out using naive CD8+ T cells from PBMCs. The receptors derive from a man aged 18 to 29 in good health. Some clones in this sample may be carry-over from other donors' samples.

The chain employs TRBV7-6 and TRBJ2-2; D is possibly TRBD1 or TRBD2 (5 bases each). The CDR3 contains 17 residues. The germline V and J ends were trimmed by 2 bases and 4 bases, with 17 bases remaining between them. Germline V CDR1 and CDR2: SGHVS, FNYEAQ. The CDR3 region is CASSLRGAGGPTGELFF. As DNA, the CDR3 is TGTGCCAGCAGCTTAAGGGGAGCAGGAGGACCCACCGGGGAGCTGTTTTTT.

CDR3 sequence reads: CASSPSWGPSYNEQFF. The DNA for the CDR3 is TGTGCCAGCAGCCCCTCGTGGGGGCCCTCCTACAATGAGCAGTTCTTC. The chain couples TRBV4-2 to TRBJ2-1, with D perhaps TRBD1 (6 bases). Germline V CDR1 and CDR2: LGHNA, YNFKEQ. The CDR3 runs to 16 residues. V dropped 4 bases and J dropped 0 bases, with 13 bases sitting between them.

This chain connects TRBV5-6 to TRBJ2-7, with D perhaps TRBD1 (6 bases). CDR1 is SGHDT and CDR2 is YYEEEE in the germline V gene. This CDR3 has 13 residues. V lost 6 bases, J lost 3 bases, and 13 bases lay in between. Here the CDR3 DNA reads TGTGCCAGCACCGGCAAGGGGGTCTACGAGCAGTACTTC. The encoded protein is CASTGKGVYEQYF.

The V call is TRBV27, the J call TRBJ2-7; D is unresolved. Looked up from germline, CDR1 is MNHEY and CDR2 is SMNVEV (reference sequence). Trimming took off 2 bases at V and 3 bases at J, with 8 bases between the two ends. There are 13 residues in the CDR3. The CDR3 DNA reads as TGTGCCAGCAGTTTAGATTCTTTCTACGAGCAGTACTTC. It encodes CASSLDSFYEQYF.

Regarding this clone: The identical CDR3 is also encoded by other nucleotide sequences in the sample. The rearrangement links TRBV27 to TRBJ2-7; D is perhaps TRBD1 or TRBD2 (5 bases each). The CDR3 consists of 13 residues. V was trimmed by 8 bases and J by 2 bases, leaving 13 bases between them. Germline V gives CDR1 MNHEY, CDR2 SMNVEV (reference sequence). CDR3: CASRPVGAYEQYF. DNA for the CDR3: TGTGCCAGCCGTCCGGTGGGGGCCTACGAGCAGTACTTC.

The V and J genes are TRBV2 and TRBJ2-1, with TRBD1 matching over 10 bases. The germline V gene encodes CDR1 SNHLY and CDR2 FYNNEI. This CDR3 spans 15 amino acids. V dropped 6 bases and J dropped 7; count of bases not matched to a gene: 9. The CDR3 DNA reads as TGTGCCAGCAGACCGCGACAGGGGGCGCGAAATGAGCAGTTCTTC. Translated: CASRPRQGARNEQFF. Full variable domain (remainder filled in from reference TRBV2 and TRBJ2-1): EPEVTQTPSHQVTQMGQEVILRCVPISNHLYFYWYRQILGQKVEFLVSFYNNEISEKSEIFDDQFSVERPDGSNFTLKIRSTKLEDSAMYFCASRPRQGARNEQFFGPGTRLTVL.

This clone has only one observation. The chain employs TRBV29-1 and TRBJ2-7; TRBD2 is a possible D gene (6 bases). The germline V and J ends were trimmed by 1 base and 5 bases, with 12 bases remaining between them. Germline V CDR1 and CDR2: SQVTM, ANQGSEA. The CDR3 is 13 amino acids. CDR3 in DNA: TGCAGCGTTGAAGGGGGGGTTTCAGACGAGCAGTACTTC. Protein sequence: CSVEGGVSDEQYF.

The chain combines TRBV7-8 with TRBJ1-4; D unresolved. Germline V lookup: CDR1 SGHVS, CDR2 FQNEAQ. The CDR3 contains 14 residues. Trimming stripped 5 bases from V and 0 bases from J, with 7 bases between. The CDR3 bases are TGTGCCAGCAGCCTCGGGGCAACTAATGAAAAACTGTTTTTT. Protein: CASSLGATNEKLFF.

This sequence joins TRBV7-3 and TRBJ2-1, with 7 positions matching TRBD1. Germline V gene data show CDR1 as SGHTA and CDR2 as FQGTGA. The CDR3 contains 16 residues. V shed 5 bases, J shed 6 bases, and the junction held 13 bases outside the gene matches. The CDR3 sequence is CASSEVQTGIFNEQFF. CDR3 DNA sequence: TGTGCCAGCAGCGAAGTACAGACAGGGATCTTCAATGAGCAGTTCTTC. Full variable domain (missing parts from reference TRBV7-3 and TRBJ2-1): GAGVSQTPSNKVTEKGKYVELRCDPISGHTALYWYRQSLGQGPEFLIYFQGTGAADDSGLPNDRFFAVRPEGSVSTLKIQRTERGDSAVYLCASSEVQTGIFNEQFFGPGTRLTVL.

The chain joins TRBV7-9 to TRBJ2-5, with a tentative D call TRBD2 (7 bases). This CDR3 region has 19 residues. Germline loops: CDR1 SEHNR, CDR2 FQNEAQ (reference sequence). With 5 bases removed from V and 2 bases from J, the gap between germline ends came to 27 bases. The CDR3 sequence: CASSGRGAGSLFVQETQYF. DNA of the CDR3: TGTGCCAGCAGCGGACGGGGGGCAGGGTCTCTATTTGTACAAGAGACCCAGTACTTC.

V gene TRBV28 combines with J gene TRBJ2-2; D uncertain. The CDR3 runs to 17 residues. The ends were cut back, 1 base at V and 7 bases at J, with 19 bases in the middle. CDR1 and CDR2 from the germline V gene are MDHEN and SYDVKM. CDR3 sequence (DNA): TGTGCCAGCAGTTTATCATCTCACGGGCTGATGAACGGGGAGCTGTTTTTT. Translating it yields CASSLSSHGLMNGELFF.

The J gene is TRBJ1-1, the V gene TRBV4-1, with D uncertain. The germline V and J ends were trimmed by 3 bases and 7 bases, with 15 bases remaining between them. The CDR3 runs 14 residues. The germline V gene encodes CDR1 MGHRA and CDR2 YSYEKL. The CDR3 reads CASSQLRRTVEAFF. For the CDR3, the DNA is TGCGCCAGCAGCCAGCTCCGCCGAACAGTTGAAGCTTTCTTT.

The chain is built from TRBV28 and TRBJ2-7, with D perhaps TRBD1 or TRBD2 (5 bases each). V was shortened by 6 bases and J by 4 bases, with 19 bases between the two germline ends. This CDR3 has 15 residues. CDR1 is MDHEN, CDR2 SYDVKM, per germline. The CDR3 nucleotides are TGTGCCAGCAGCCCAGCGGCAGGGCGATTATACGAGCAGTACTTC. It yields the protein CASSPAAGRLYEQYF.

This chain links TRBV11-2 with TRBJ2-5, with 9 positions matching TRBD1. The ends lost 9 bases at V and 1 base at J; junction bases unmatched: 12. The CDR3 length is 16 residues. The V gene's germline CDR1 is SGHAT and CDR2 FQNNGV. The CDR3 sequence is CASRGGTGHPQETQYF. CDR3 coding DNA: TGTGCCAGTAGAGGAGGGACAGGGCATCCCCAAGAGACCCAGTACTTC.

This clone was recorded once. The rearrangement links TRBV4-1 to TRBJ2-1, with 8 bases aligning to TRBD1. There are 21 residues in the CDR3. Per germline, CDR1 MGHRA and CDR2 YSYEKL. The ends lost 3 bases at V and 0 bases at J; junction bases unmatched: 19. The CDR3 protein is CASSHGTGGDSGQSSYNEQFF. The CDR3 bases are TGCGCCAGCAGCCACGGTACAGGGGGAGACTCCGGACAGAGCTCCTACAATGAGCAGTTCTTC.

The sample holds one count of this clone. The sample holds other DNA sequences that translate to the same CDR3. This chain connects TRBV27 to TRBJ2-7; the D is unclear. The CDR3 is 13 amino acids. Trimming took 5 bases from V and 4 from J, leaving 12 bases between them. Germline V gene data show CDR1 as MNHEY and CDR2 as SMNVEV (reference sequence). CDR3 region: CASSPSGGYEQYF. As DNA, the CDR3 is TGTGCCAGCAGTCCCTCGGGCGGTTACGAGCAGTACTTC.

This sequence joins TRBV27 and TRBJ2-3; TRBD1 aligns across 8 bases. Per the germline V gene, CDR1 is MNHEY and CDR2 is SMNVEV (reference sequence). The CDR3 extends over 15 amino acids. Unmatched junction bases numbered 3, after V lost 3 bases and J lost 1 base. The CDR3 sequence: CASSFAGGGTDTQYF. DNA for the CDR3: TGTGCCAGCAGTTTTGCAGGGGGCGGCACAGATACGCAGTATTTT.

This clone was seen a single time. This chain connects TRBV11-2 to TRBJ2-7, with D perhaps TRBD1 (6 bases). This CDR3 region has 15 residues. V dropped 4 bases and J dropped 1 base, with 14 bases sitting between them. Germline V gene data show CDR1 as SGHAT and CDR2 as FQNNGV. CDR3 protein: CASSSRDKQSYEQYF. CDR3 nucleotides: TGTGCCAGCAGCTCCCGGGACAAACAATCCTACGAGCAGTACTTC.

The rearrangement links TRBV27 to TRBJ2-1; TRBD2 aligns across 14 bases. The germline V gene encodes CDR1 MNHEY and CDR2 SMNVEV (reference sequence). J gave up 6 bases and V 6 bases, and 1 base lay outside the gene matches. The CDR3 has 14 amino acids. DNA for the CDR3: TGTGCCAGCAGCGGACTAGCGGGAGGCAATGAGCAGTTCTTC. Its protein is CASSGLAGGNEQFF.

The CDR3: CASSLDGPTGGKVSGNTIYF. In nucleotides, the CDR3 is TGTGCCAGCAGCTTAGACGGACCAACCGGGGGTAAAGTCTCTGGAAACACCATATATTTT. The chain employs TRBV11-3 and TRBJ1-3, with D possibly TRBD1 on 5 matching bases. Germline V gene lookup returns CDR1 SGHNT and CDR2 YENEEA. The ends were cut back, 0 bases at V and 0 bases at J, with 21 bases in the middle. The CDR3 loop spans 20 amino acids.

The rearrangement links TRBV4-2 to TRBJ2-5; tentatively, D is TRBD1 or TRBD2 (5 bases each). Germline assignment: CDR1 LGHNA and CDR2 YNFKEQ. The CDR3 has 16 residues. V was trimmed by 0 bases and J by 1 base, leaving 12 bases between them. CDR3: CASSQESGRSQETQYF. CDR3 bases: TGTGCCAGCAGCCAAGAGTCGGGACGGTCCCAAGAGACCCAGTACTTC.

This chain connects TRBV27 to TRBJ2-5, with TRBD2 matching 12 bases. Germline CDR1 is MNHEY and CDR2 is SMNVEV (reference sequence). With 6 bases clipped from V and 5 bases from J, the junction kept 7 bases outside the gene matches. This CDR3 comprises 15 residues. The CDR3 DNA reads TGTGCCAGCAGCGTGACTAGCGGGAGCGGGGAGACCCAGTACTTC. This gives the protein CASSVTSGSGETQYF.

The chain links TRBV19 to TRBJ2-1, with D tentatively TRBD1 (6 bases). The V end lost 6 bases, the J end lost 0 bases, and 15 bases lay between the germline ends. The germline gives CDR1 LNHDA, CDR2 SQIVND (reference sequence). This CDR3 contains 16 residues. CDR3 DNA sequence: TGTGCCAGTAGCTATTTAACAGGGAGCTCCTACAATGAGCAGTTCTTC. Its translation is CASSYLTGSSYNEQFF.

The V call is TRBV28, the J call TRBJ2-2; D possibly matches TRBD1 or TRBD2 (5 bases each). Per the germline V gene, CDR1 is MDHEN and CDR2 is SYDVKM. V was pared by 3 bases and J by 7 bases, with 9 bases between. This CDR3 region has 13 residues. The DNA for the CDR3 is TGTGCCAGCAGTTTGGGGACCGACGGGGAGCTGTTTTTT. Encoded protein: CASSLGTDGELFF.

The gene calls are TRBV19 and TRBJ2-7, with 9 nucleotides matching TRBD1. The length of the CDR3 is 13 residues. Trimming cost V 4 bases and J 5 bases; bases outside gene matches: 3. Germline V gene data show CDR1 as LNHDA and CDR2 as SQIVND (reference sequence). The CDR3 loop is CASSNRGLHEQYF. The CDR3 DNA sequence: TGTGCCAGTAGTAACAGGGGGCTCCACGAGCAGTACTTC.

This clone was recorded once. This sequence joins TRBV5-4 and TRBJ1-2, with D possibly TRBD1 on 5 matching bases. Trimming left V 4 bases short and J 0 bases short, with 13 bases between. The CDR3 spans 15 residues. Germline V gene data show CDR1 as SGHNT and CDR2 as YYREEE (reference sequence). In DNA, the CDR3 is TGTGCCAGCAGCGAGGGCGGGGGATCTAACTATGGCTACACCTTC. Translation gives CASSEGGGSNYGYTF.

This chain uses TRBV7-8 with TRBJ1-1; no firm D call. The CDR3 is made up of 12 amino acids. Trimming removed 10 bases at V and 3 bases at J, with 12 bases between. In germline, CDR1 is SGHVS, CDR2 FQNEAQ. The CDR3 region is CATERGDTEAFF. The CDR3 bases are TGTGCCACCGAGCGGGGTGACACTGAAGCTTTCTTT.